The entry below describes one TCR beta chain. The data are from a study of blood T cell repertoires in COVID-19. Overall study: Whether acute or convalescent, the COVID-19 samples came from the United States, Italy and Spain. Sample material is recorded as cDNA or gDNA derived from T cells, B-cell-depleted T cells, or PBMCs.

The study recruited people aged roughly 18 to 100 years across around 23 US areas. The study counted Cohort 3 donors as recovered given two negative PCRs, clearance, or symptom resolution. Generated by immunoSEQ multiplex PCR, the TCRdb table keeps only in-frame clones and is missing some. The table records hundreds of thousands of clones, 85% to 90% of them present only once. CDR3 length: 13 residues. Germline V gene data show CDR1 as SGHTA and CDR2 as FQGNSA. Trimming took 5 bases from V and 5 from J; bases not matched to a gene: 4. The sample taken for sequencing was PBMCs or T cells enriched from blood (not recorded which). This receptor was obtained from a woman aged 30 to 39 who had recovered from COVID-19. The rearrangement uses TRBV7-2 and TRBJ1-2; 8 bases are shared with TRBD1. CDR3 in amino acids: CASSPTGEYGYTF. CDR3 nucleotide sequence: TGTGCCAGCAGCCCGACAGGGGAATATGGCTACACCTTC. The variable domain in full, with the rest retrieved from reference TRBV7-2 and TRBJ1-2, is GAGVSQSPSNKVTEKGKDVELRCDPISGHTALYWYRQSLGQGLEFLIYFQGNSAPDKSGLPSDRFSAERTGGSVSTLTIQRTQQEDSAVYLCASSPTGEYGYTFGSGTRLTVV.